This T cell receptor beta chain was sequenced for a study of T cell repertoires in cytomegalovirus infection. At the level of the study: Indications came from public TCR beta signatures; they pointed to CMV infection and to a matching HLA type. Study results and caveats: Dominant in the ex vivo response were TCR beta clonotypes restricted by HLA-C and specific for CMV. The cumulative frequency of public TCR beta families distinguished individuals who carried CMV together with the relevant HLA.

With regard to this clonotype: Its target is not known.

From the reads, TCRdb called clonotypes with MiXCR, one entry per CDR3 protein. Here the sample spans more than 150,000 distinct CDR3 sequences, 23% being singletons. The germline V gene has CDR1 SNHLY and CDR2 FYNNEI. CDR3 size: 13 residues. V shed 6 bases and J shed 2 bases, with 11 bases lying between them. The chain employs TRBV2 and TRBJ2-7, with D unresolved. Input material: PBMCs. The clonotype originates from a human donor in good health (CMV status not recorded). Some clones in this sample may be carry-over from other donors' samples. CDR3 in DNA: TGTGCCAGCAGCCAAGGGCCCGCCTACGAGCAGTACTTC. It codes for CASSQGPAYEQYF.